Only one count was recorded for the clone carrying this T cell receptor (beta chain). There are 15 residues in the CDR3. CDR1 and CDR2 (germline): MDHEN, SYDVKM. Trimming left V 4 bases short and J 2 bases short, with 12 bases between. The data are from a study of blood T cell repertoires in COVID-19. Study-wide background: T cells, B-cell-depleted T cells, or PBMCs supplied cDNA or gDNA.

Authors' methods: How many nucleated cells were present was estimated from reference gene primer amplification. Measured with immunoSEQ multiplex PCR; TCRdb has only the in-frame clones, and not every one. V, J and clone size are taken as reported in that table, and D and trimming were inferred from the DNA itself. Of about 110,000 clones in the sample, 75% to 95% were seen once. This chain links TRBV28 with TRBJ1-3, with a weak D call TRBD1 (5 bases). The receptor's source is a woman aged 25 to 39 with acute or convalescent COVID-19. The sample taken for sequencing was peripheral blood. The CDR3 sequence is CASSWGGRAGNTIYF. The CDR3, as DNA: TGTGCCAGCAGTTGGGGGGGGAGGGCTGGAAACACCATATATTTT.